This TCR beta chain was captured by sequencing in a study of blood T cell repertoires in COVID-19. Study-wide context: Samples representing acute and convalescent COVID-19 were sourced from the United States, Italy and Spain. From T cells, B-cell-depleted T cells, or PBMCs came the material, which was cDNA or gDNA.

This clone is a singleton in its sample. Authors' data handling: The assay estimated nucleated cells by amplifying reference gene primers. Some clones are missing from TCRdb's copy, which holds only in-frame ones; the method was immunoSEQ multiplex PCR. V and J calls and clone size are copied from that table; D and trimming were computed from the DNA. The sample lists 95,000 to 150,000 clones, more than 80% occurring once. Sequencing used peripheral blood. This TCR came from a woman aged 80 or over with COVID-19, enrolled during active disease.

The CDR3 DNA reads TGTGCCAGTATGGACATCGGATCCAGCTCCTACAATGAGCAGTTCTTC. Protein sequence: CASMDIGSSSYNEQFF. The chain combines TRBV19 with TRBJ2-1, with D perhaps matching TRBD1 (5 bases). Germline CDR1 reads LNHDA; CDR2 reads SQIVND (reference sequence). The V end lost 7 bases, the J end lost 0 bases, and 16 bases lay between the germline ends. This CDR3 is 16 amino acids long.